Listed below are T cell receptor beta chains from one sample, sequenced in a study of blood T cell repertoires in COVID-19. Repertoires were generated with immunoSEQ multiplex PCR, while TCRdb's copy carries only in-frame clones and drops some. This table has some 77,000 clones, roughly 80% appearing once. The specimen was peripheral blood. These receptors were taken from a woman aged 60-75 years with acute or convalescent COVID-19. Both conserved end residues are part of each CDR3. D genes are given only for firm matches. Some rows mark clone size as missing; the rest say once, few, many or name a class of expanded clone.

>NA|TRBJ2-1|TRBV6-5|TRBD1
TGTGCCAGTTCGAGGGGGCTGGGGCAGTTCTTC
CASSRGLGQFF
>NA|TRBJ2-3|TRBV5-8|NA
TGTGCCAGCAGCTTCGGCGGGACCTTCACAGATACGCAGTATTTT
CASSFGGTFTDTQYF
>NA|TRBJ1-1|TRBV23-1|NA
TGCGCCAGCAGTCGAAACAGGAAACACAAGAACACTGAAGCTTTCTTT
CASSRNRKHKNTEAFF
>NA|TRBJ2-5|TRBV2|TRBD1
TGTGCCAGCACCGGACAGGGGGCGGTGGAGACCCAGTACTTC
CASTGQGAVETQYF
>few|TRBJ2-2|TRBV19|TRBD2
TGTGCCAGTACCACTAGCGGGAGATGGACCGGGGAGCTGTTTTTT
CASTTSGRWTGELFF
>NA|TRBJ2-1|TRBV2|TRBD2
TGTGCCAGCAGTGGGTATAGCGGGAGGGCATGGGAGCAGTTCTTC
CASSGYSGRAWEQFF
>NA|TRBJ2-3|TRBV5-1|TRBD2
TGCGCCAGCAGCTCCAGACTAGCGGGGGGTCTTGTAACAGATACGCAGTATTTT
CASSSRLAGGLVTDTQYF
>NA|TRBJ1-2|TRBV6-5|NA
TGTGCCAGCAGTCCTACTCGGGGGAACTATGGCTACACCTTC
CASSPTRGNYGYTF
>NA|TRBJ2-3|TRBV10-3|TRBD1
TGTGCCATCAGTGAAGAAGGGGGCCTAGTATCGCAGTATTTT
CAISEEGGLVSQYF
>NA|TRBJ2-7|TRBV9|TRBD1
TGTGCCAGCAGCGTAGGAGGACAGGGGAACTACGAGCAGTACTTC
CASSVGGQGNYEQYF
>NA|TRBJ2-2|TRBV3-1/TRBV3-2|TRBD2
TGTGCCAGCAGGCTAGCGGGAGGGCCCACCGGGGAGCTGTTTTTT
CASRLAGGPTGELFF
>NA|TRBJ2-3|TRBV9|NA
TGTGCCAGCAGCGTGAGTGGAGATACGCAGTATTTT
CASSVSGDTQYF
>NA|TRBJ1-6|TRBV7-2|TRBD1
TGTGCCAGCAGCTTAGTGACAGGGACTAATTCACCCCTCCACTTT
CASSLVTGTNSPLHF
>NA|TRBJ2-7|TRBV11-2|NA
TGTGCCAGCAGCTCCGGACACCACTACGAGCAGTACTTC
CASSSGHHYEQYF
>NA|TRBJ2-2|TRBV9|NA
TGTGCCAGCAGCGTAGCCAGCGGGCTGGACGGGGAGCTGTTTTTT
CASSVASGLDGELFF
>few|TRBJ2-5|TRBV27|TRBD2
TGTGCCAGCAGCTTTCAATGGCTAGCGGGGGGGCCGAAGACCCAGTACTTC
CASSFQWLAGGPKTQYF
>NA|TRBJ1-1|TRBV27|NA
TGTGCCAGCAGTTTAAAGGTTGGAGGGGTCTCGACCACTGAAGCTTTCTTT
CASSLKVGGVSTTEAFF
>few|TRBJ1-2|TRBV24-1|NA
TGTGCCACCAGTGATCCAGGGGTCGGCTACACCTTC
CATSDPGVGYTF
>NA|TRBJ1-1|TRBV4-1|NA
TGCGCCAGCAGCCAAGATATGGCTTCGAACACTGAAGCTTTCTTT
CASSQDMASNTEAFF
>NA|TRBJ1-6|TRBV2|NA
TGTGCCAGCAGAGGCCGGACAGCTTCTAATTCACCCCTCCACTTT
CASRGRTASNSPLHF
>few|TRBJ1-1|TRBV5-6|NA
TGTGCCAGCAGCTTGCCGGTGAACACTGAAGCTTTCTTT
CASSLPVNTEAFF
>NA|TRBJ2-2|TRBV5-1|NA
TGCGCCAGCAGCTTTGCCCCGGGGGCGGGAGAGTTCAACACCGGGGAGCTGTTTTTT
CASSFAPGAGEFNTGELFF
>once|TRBJ2-5|TRBV15|TRBD2
TGTGCCACCAGCAGAGATAGGCTAGCGGGGATACAAGAGACCCAGTACTTC
CATSRDRLAGIQETQYF
>NA|TRBJ1-2|TRBV12-3/TRBV12-4|NA
TGTGCCAGCAGCCAGAGAGGCGGCTACACCTTC
CASSQRGGYTF
>NA|TRBJ2-1|TRBV27|TRBD2
TGTGCCAGCAGTTTAGGCGGGGGTCGAAGCAATGAGCAGTTCTTC
CASSLGGGRSNEQFF
>NA|TRBJ2-1|TRBV7-9|NA
TGTGCCAGCAGCTCGCCTTACAGGACCGGCCACAATGAGCAGTTCTTC
CASSSPYRTGHNEQFF
>NA|TRBJ1-2|TRBV6-5|NA
TGTGCCAGCAGAGGAGCGACAGCTAACTATGGCTACACCTTC
CASRGATANYGYTF
>NA|TRBJ2-2|TRBV6-5|NA
TGTGCCAGCAGTTACTCGCCGGGTGGCACCGGGGAGCTGTTTTTT
CASSYSPGGTGELFF
>NA|TRBJ2-7|TRBV29-1|NA
TGCAGCGTTGAAAAAACGTCAGGGAAAGGCGAGCAGTACTTC
CSVEKTSGKGEQYF
>NA|TRBJ1-5|TRBV30|NA
TGTGCCTGGAGTGTAACTGGGGGACTGGGGACTCAGCCCCAGCATTTT
CAWSVTGGLGTQPQHF
>NA|TRBJ1-1|TRBV12-3/TRBV12-4|NA
TGTGCCAGCAGGCGTGACAGGTACACTGAAGCTTTCTTT
CASRRDRYTEAFF
>NA|TRBJ1-5|TRBV30|NA
TGTGCCTGTTCGGAGAGGGAGGACCAGCCCCAGCATTTT
CACSEREDQPQHF
>NA|TRBJ1-1|TRBV10-3|TRBD1
TGTGCCATCAGTGAGTTGCAGGGGGGTCCTGAAGCTTTCTTT
CAISELQGGPEAFF
>NA|TRBJ1-4|TRBV7-2|NA
TGTGCCAGCAGCTTAGACCGGGGGAATGAAAAACTGTTTTTT
CASSLDRGNEKLFF
>few|TRBJ1-4|TRBV5-1|NA
TGCGCCAGCAGCTTGGATCGTCCAGGGGCTAGGGAAAAACTGTTTTTT
CASSLDRPGAREKLFF
>NA|TRBJ1-4|TRBV20-1|NA
TGCAGTGCTAGTTTCGGTGCAACTAATGAAAAACTGTTTTTT
CSASFGATNEKLFF
>NA|TRBJ1-2|TRBV28|TRBD1
TGTGCCAGCAGTCTTTTGGTAGGACAGGGGAATGGCTACACCTTC
CASSLLVGQGNGYTF
>NA|TRBJ1-2|TRBV5-4|NA
TGTGCCAGCAGCCCAAGGGGAGGTGGCTACACCTTC
CASSPRGGGYTF
>few|TRBJ1-2|TRBV5-1|NA
TGCGCCAGCAGCCCAGCCCCCACGGGGGGCTATGGCTACACCTTC
CASSPAPTGGYGYTF
>NA|TRBJ2-7|TRBV5-1|TRBD1
TGCGCCAGCAGCGTTGGGGCGATCGGGACAGGGTTCCACGAGCAGTACTTC
CASSVGAIGTGFHEQYF
>few|TRBJ2-1|TRBV7-2|TRBD2
TGTGCCAGCAGCTTAGACGGCGGGAGCTACAATGAGCAGTTCTTC
CASSLDGGSYNEQFF
>NA|TRBJ2-7|TRBV7-9|NA
TGTGCCAGCAGCTTAGCTGGCAAAAGCTCCTACGAGCAGTACTTC
CASSLAGKSSYEQYF
>NA|TRBJ2-7|TRBV5-1|TRBD1
TGCGCCAGCAGCGAACAGGGGGACTACGAGCAGTACTTC
CASSEQGDYEQYF
>NA|TRBJ1-3|TRBV28|NA
TGTGCCAGCAGTCGCCTCTCGGGTTCTGGAAACACCATATATTTT
CASSRLSGSGNTIYF
>NA|TRBJ2-1|TRBV7-3|TRBD2
TGTGCCAGCAGCTTAGCGGGGGGGCGGAATGAGCAGTTCTTC
CASSLAGGRNEQFF
>NA|TRBJ1-4|TRBV7-2|NA
TGTGCCAGCAGGGGCGGGGGGGATGAAAAACTGTTTTTT
CASRGGGDEKLFF
>NA|TRBJ2-5|TRBV3-1/TRBV3-2|NA
TGTGCCAGCAGCCGCGGACATCGAGGAGAGACCCAGTACTTC
CASSRGHRGETQYF
>NA|TRBJ2-1|TRBV10-1|TRBD2
TGCGCCAGCAGTGGGCAACTAGCGGGAGGGCCCGATGAGCAGTTCTTC
CASSGQLAGGPDEQFF
>once|TRBJ1-4|TRBV7-9|TRBD1
TGTGCCAGCAGCTTGGCCGCAGGGGGAAATGAAAAACTGTTTTTT
CASSLAAGGNEKLFF
>NA|TRBJ1-4|TRBV18|NA
TGTGCCAGCTCACCCGGACAGTCCAGTGAAAAACTGTTTTTT
CASSPGQSSEKLFF
>once|TRBJ1-2|TRBV28|NA
TGTGCCAGCAGTTTAGACCACTCGAGGGGCTACACCTTC
CASSLDHSRGYTF
>NA|TRBJ2-1|TRBV6-5|TRBD2
TGTGCCAGCACCTCCGGTGGAGCGGGGGGGCGGTCTGAGTTCTTC
CASTSGGAGGRSEFF
>NA|TRBJ2-7|TRBV7-2|NA
TGTGCCAGCAGCTTACAACTATCCTACGAGCAGTACTTC
CASSLQLSYEQYF